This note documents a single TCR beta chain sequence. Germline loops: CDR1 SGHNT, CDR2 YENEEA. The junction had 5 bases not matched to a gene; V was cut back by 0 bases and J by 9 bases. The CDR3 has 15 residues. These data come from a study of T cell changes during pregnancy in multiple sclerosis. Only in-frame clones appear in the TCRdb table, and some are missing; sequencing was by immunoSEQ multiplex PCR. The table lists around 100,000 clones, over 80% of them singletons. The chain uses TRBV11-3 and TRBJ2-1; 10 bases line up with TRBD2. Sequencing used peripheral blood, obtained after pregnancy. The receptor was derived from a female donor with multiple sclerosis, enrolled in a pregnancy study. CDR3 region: CASSLDPAGGSEQFF. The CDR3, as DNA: TGTGCCAGCAGCTTAGATCCAGCGGGAGGGTCTGAGCAGTTCTTC.